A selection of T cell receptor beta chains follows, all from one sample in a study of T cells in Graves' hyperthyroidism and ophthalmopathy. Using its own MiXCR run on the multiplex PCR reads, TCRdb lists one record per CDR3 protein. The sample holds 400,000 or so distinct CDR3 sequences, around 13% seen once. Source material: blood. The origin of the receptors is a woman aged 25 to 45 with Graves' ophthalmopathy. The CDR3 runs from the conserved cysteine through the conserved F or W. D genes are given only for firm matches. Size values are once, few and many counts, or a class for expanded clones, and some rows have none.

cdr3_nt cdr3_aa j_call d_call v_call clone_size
TGTGCCAGCAGCACTAGCGGGGGGTTTCGCCTCCGCCAAGAGACCCAGTACTTC CASSTSGGFRLRQETQYF TRBJ2-5 TRBD2 TRBV6-1 many
TGTGCCAGCAGCCAATTCCTAGCTGGTGGCACAGATACGCAGTATTTT CASSQFLAGGTDTQYF TRBJ2-3 NA TRBV3-1 many
TGTGCCTGTAGCGGACGCTCTGGAAACACCATATATTTT CACSGRSGNTIYF TRBJ1-3 NA TRBV28 many
TGCGCCAGCAGCCAAGATCATGGGGGGAACACTGAAGCTTTCTTT CASSQDHGGNTEAFF TRBJ1-1 NA TRBV4-1 many
TGTGCCAGCAGTCCAGCGGGGGGGAACAATGAGCAGTTCTTC CASSPAGGNNEQFF TRBJ2-1 TRBD2 TRBV12-3/TRBV12-4 many
TGTGCCAGCAGCCCGGGGACCGGGAGCGCCGCGAAACTGTTTTTT CASSPGTGSAAKLFF TRBJ1-4 NA TRBV7-2 many
TGTGCCAGCAGTTTTACGCAGAGCCTCTCGAGGGTAGAGACCCAGTACTTC CASSFTQSLSRVETQYF TRBJ2-5 NA TRBV12-3/TRBV12-4 many
TGCAGTGCTAGAGCGGACGTATACGAGCAGTACTTC CSARADVYEQYF TRBJ2-7 NA TRBV20-1 many
TGTGCCAGCAGTGCTACAGGGGGCTCATACGAGCAGTACTTC CASSATGGSYEQYF TRBJ2-7 TRBD1 TRBV6-1 many
TGTGCCAGCAGTGAAGCGGGGAGAACTAATGAAAAACTGTTTTTT CASSEAGRTNEKLFF TRBJ1-4 NA TRBV2 many
TGCAGTGCCCTTACTCTAGCGGGGGGCTTCGACGGGGAGCTGTTTTTT CSALTLAGGFDGELFF TRBJ2-2 TRBD2 TRBV20-1 few
TGTGCCAGCAGTTACGATCGCTACGAGCAGTACTTC CASSYDRYEQYF TRBJ2-7 NA TRBV6-6 many
TGTGCCAGCAGCCAAGCGGCCGGGACTAGCGGGGGAGGCAATGAGCAGTTCTTC CASSQAAGTSGGGNEQFF TRBJ2-1 TRBD2 TRBV4-2 many
TGCGCCAGCAGCAACCGGGACAGGGGTAGCACAGATACGCAGTATTTT CASSNRDRGSTDTQYF TRBJ2-3 TRBD1 TRBV4-1 many
TGTGCCAGCAGTGTTTCCAGCGGGGGGACCTACGAGCAGTACTTC CASSVSSGGTYEQYF TRBJ2-7 TRBD2 TRBV2 many
TGTGCCTGGAGGGGCCCCGACTACTCTATCTCCGAGCAGTACTTC CAWRGPDYSISEQYF TRBJ2-7 NA TRBV30 few
TGTGCCAGCAGCTTGGCCTACGGCAGGGACAGCTCTGGGGCCAACGTCCTGACTTTC CASSLAYGRDSSGANVLTF TRBJ2-6 TRBD1 TRBV5-4 few
TGTGCCAGCAGCCAATGGTTAGGGGGCTCGGTGGATACGCAGTATTTT CASSQWLGGSVDTQYF TRBJ2-3 TRBD1 TRBV3-1 many
TGTGCCAGCAGTTACTCGCTAGCAACAGATACGCAGTATTTT CASSYSLATDTQYF TRBJ2-3 NA TRBV6-5 few
TGTGCCAGCAGCCCCATAGGGCGGGGGGTGGATACGCAGTATTTT CASSPIGRGVDTQYF TRBJ2-3 TRBD2 TRBV7-2 many
TGTGCCAGCCGAGACTACGAGCAGTACTTC CASRDYEQYF TRBJ2-7 NA TRBV6-2/TRBV6-3 many
TGTGCCAGCAGCCAGCAGGGAGGAGAGACCCAGTACTTC CASSQQGGETQYF TRBJ2-5 NA TRBV7-6 many
TGTGCCAGCAGCTTAGGATCAGGGGGGTATCAGCCCCAGCATTTT CASSLGSGGYQPQHF TRBJ1-5 TRBD1 TRBV7-8 many
TGTGCCAGCAGCGCCCTCAGTACGCAGTATTTT CASSALSTQYF TRBJ2-3 NA TRBV9 NA
TGTGCCAGCAGCTTAGGGCGATACGGCTACACCTTC CASSLGRYGYTF TRBJ1-2 NA TRBV11-2 many
TGTGCCATCGGACAGGCCCGAGACTCACCCCTCCACTTT CAIGQARDSPLHF TRBJ1-6 TRBD1 TRBV10-3 NA
TGTGCTAGTGGTACGGGACACCGCTATGGCTACACCTTC CASGTGHRYGYTF TRBJ1-2 NA TRBV12-5 NA
TGTGCCAGCAGCCCCCGGGATCTTGCGCAAGAGACCCAGTACTTC CASSPRDLAQETQYF TRBJ2-5 NA TRBV7-9 many
TGTGCCAGCTCGCTGGGACAGCCGCGCCAAGAGACCCAGTACTTC CASSLGQPRQETQYF TRBJ2-5 TRBD1 TRBV18 NA
TGTGCCAGCAGTGTGATATTAGCGACGGCGAATCAGCCCCAGCATTTT CASSVILATANQPQHF TRBJ1-5 NA TRBV6-4 few
TGTGCCAGCAGCATCTCCGTAAACAATGAGCAGTTCTTC CASSISVNNEQFF TRBJ2-1 NA TRBV5-5 many